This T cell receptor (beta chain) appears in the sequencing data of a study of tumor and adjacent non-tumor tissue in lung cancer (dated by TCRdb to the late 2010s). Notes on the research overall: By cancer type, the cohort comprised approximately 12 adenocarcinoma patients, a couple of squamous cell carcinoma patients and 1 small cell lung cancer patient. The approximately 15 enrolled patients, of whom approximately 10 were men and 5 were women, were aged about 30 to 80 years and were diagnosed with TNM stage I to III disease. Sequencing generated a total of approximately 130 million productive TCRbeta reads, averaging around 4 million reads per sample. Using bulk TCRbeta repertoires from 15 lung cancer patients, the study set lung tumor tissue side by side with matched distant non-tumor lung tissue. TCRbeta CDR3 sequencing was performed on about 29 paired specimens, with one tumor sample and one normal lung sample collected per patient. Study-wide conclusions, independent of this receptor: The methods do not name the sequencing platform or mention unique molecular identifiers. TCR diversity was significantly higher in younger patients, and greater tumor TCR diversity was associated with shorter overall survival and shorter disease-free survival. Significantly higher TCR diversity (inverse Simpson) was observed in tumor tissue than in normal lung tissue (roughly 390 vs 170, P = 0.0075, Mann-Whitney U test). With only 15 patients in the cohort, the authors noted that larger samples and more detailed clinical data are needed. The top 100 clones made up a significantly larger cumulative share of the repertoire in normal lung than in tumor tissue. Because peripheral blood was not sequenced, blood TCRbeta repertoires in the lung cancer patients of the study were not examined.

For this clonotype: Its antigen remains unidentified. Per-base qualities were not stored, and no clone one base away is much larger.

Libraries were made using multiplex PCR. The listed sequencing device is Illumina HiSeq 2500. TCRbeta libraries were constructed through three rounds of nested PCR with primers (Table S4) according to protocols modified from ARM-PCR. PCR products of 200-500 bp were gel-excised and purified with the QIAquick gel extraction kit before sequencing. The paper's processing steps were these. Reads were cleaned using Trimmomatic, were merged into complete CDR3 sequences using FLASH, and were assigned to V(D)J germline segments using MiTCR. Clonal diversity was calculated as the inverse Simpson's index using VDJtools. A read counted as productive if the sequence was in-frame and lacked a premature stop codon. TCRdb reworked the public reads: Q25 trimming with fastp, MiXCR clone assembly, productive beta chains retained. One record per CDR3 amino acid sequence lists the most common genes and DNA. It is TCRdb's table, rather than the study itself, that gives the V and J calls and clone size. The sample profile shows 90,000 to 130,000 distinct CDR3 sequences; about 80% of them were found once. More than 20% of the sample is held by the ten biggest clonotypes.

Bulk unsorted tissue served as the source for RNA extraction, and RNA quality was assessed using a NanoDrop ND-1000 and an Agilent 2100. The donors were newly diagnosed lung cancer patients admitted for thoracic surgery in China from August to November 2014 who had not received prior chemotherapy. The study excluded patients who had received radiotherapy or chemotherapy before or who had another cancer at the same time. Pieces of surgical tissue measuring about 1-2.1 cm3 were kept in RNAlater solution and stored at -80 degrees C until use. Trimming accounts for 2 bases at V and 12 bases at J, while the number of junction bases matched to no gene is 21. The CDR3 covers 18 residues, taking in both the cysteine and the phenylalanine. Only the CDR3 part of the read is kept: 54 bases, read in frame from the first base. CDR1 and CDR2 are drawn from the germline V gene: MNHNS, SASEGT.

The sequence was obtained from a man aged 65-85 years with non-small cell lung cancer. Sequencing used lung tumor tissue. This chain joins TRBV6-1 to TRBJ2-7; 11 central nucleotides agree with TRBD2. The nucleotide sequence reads TGTGCCAGCAGTGAACTAGCGGGAGGCCCCTCGACGGCTGGAGGGCGGTACTTC. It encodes CASSELAGGPSTAGGRYF.